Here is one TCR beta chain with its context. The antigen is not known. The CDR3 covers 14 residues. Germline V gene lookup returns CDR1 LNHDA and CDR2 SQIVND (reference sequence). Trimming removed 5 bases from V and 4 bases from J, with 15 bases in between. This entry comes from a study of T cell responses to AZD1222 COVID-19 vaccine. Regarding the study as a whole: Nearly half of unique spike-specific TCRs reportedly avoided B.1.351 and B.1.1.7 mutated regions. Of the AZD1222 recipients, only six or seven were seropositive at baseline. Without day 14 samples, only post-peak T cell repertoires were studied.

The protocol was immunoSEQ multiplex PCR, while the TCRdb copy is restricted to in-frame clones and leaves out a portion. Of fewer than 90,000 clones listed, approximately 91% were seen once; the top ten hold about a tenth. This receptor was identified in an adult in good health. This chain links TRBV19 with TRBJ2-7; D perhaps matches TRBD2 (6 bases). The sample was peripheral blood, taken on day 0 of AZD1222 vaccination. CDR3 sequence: CASSPSGDWYEQYF. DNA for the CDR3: TGTGCCAGTAGTCCCTCTGGGGACTGGTACGAGCAGTACTTC. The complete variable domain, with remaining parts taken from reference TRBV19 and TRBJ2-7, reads DGGITQSPKYLFRKEGQNVTLSCEQNLNHDAMYWYRQDPGQGLRLIYYSQIVNDFQKGDIAEGYSVSREKKESFPLTVTSAQKNPTAFYLCASSPSGDWYEQYFGPGTRLTVT.